Below, 16 T cell receptor beta chains from the same sample are listed, as sequenced in a study of lymphopenia after photon versus proton radiotherapy. Libraries were prepared by immunoSEQ multiplex PCR; TCRdb keeps only in-frame clonotypes and omits some of them. Here the sample spans 77,000 or so clones, around 80% being singletons. The specimen was peripheral blood, collected from a patient treated with proton-based radiotherapy. The receptors stem from a man between 60 and 75 years old with pancreatic cancer.

The CDR3 nucleotides are TGTGCCAGCAGCCCTACAAACAGCGCCCAGCATTTT. Translation: CASSPTNSAQHF. This chain uses TRBV7-8 with TRBJ1-5, with D hard to call. The CDR3 contains 12 residues. Germline V gives CDR1 SGHVS, CDR2 FQNEAQ. V lost 5 bases to trimming and J lost 11 bases, with 13 bases between them.

The chain couples TRBV15 to TRBJ2-1, with D hard to call. This CDR3 comprises 12 residues. Trimming removed 0 bases from V and 9 bases from J, with 6 bases in between. Germline assignment: CDR1 LNHNV and CDR2 YYDKDF (reference sequence). CDR3 amino acids: CATSRDLGEQFF. The CDR3 bases are TGTGCCACCAGCAGAGATCTTGGTGAGCAGTTCTTC.

The chain recombines TRBV2 with TRBJ2-1; 8 bases map to TRBD1. After removal of 3 bases from V and 9 bases from J, the junction contained 16 bases not matched to a gene. This CDR3 has 17 residues. Germline CDR1 and CDR2: SNHLY and FYNNEI. The CDR3 protein is CASSDALNRGTSGEQFF. As DNA, the CDR3 is TGTGCCAGCAGTGACGCTTTAAACAGGGGGACCTCAGGTGAGCAGTTCTTC.

CDR3 DNA sequence: TGTGCCTGGACGGTTGGGGGCGCGGTAGATACGCAGTATTTT. This gives the protein CAWTVGGAVDTQYF. V and J are TRBV30 and TRBJ2-3; a weak D match, TRBD1 (6 bases). CDR1 GTSNPN and CDR2 SVGIG come from the germline V gene (reference sequence). V gave up 4 bases and J gave up 5 bases, with 16 bases separating them. This CDR3 contains 14 residues.

The chain employs TRBV7-8 and TRBJ2-2; D ambiguous. CDR1 is SGHVS, CDR2 FQNEAQ, per germline. Deletions cut 1 base from V and 6 bases from J, with 18 bases between. The CDR3 runs 17 residues. The DNA for the CDR3 is TGTGCCAGCAGCTTAGGGGGTTTGGTCTTATCACCCGGGGAGCTGTTTTTT. This codes for CASSLGGLVLSPGELFF.

Concerning this clone itself: At one boundary the junction diverges from the germline segment, which might be a read error. The chain couples TRBV7-7 to TRBJ2-1, with 10 nucleotides matching TRBD1. Germline CDR1 and CDR2: SSHAT and FNYEAQ (reference sequence). The CDR3 has 15 amino acids. CDR3 amino acids: CASSLTWDRGDEQFF. CDR3 in DNA: TGTGCTAGCAGCCTGACATGGGACAGGGGCGATGAGCAGTTCTTC. The whole variable domain, filled in from reference TRBV7-7 and TRBJ2-1, reads GAGVSQSPRYKVTKRGQDVTLRCDPISSHATLYWYQQALGQGPEFLTYFNYEAQPDKSGLPSDRFSAERPEGSISTLTIQRTEQRDSAMYRCASSLTWDRGDEQFFGPGTRLTVL.

The chain recombines TRBV6-5 with TRBJ2-5, with 8 bases identical to TRBD2. Trimming removed 0 bases from V and 5 bases from J; junction bases left unmatched: 8. CDR3 size: 16 residues. Germline CDR1 MNHEY, CDR2 SVGAGI. The CDR3 protein is CASSYSTGTRGETQYF. The CDR3 DNA is TGTGCCAGCAGTTACTCGACCGGGACTAGGGGCGAGACCCAGTACTTC.

The chain uses TRBV28 and TRBJ1-1, with D unclear. There are 12 residues in the CDR3. The germline CDR1 and CDR2 sequences are MDHEN and SYDVKM. The V end was cut by 5 bases, the J end by 1 base, with 5 bases between. CDR3 coding DNA: TGTGCCAGCAGTGTCCCGAACACTGAAGCTTTCTTT. Translating gives CASSVPNTEAFF.

The chain recombines TRBV4-1 with TRBJ2-7, with D perhaps TRBD2 (6 bases). Germline-derived CDR1 and CDR2 are MGHRA and YSYEKL. V lost 1 base and J 3 bases, leaving 13 bases between the germline ends. The CDR3 sequence is 15 residues long. CDR3 bases: TGCGCCAGCAGCCAAGTAGCGGCGGGTGACTACGAGCAGTACTTC. Translating it yields CASSQVAAGDYEQYF.

This clone appeared a few times. This chain connects TRBV11-2 to TRBJ2-5; unclear D gene. Trimming took off 2 bases at V and 5 bases at J, with 3 bases between the two ends. The CDR3 runs 11 residues. CDR1 SGHAT and CDR2 FQNNGV come from the germline V gene. This chain's CDR3 is CASSLYETQYF. The CDR3 nucleotides are TGTGCCAGCAGCTTATATGAGACCCAGTACTTC.

The chain recombines TRBV28 with TRBJ1-2; the match to TRBD1 covers 8 bases. Germline CDR1 reads MDHEN; CDR2 reads SYDVKM. The length of the CDR3 is 16 residues. The J segment lost 5 bases and the V segment lost 2 bases, leaving 10 bases of the junction unmatched. CDR3 bases: TGTGCCAGCAGTTTAGGGACAGGCTTTTTACCTTATGGCTACACCTTC. The encoded protein is CASSLGTGFLPYGYTF.

CDR3 loop: CASSVGLTYSGNTIYF. In nucleotides, the CDR3 is TGTGCCAGCAGCGTAGGCCTCACCTACTCTGGAAACACCATATATTTT. The rearrangement links TRBV9 to TRBJ1-3, with no clear D. Germline V gene lookup returns CDR1 SGDLS and CDR2 YYNGEE. The V and J ends lost 0 bases and 0 bases respectively, with 10 bases between them. The CDR3 is 16 amino acids.

The chain has TRBV5-1 and TRBJ2-1; TRBD1 aligns across 8 bases. V lost 0 bases, J lost 6 bases, and 8 bases stayed unmatched. Germline V gene lookup returns CDR1 SGHRS and CDR2 YFSETQ. The CDR3 totals 16 residues. The CDR3 coding sequence is TGCGCCAGCAGCTTGGGACAGGGGATCGTCGGCAATGAGCAGTTCTTC. It is translated as CASSLGQGIVGNEQFF.

Here the CDR3 DNA reads TGTGCCAGCAGCTTGAGGCAGGACAGCACACTCTCTGGAAACACCATATATTTT. Translating it yields CASSLRQDSTLSGNTIYF. V usage is TRBV11-2 and J usage is TRBJ1-3; tentatively, D is TRBD1 (6 bases). The V and J ends lost 3 bases and 0 bases respectively, with 18 bases between them. The germline V gene has CDR1 SGHAT and CDR2 FQNNGV. The CDR3 sequence is 18 residues long.

About this clone itself: At one boundary the junction diverges from the germline segment, which might be a read error. The chain recombines TRBV7-9 with TRBJ2-7; 11 bases map to TRBD2. The CDR3 length is 14 residues. In germline, CDR1 is SEHNR, CDR2 FQNEAQ (reference sequence). CDR3 nucleotide sequence: TGTGCCAGCAGCGTAGCGGGAGGGCCGTACGAGCAGTACTTC. Translated: CASSVAGGPYEQYF.

This chain connects TRBV5-6 to TRBJ2-2; D perhaps matches TRBD2 (7 bases). Trimming shortened V by 10 bases and J by 0 bases, and 19 bases separated the two germline ends. CDR3 size: 16 residues. CDR1 and CDR2 (germline): SGHDT, YYEEEE. The CDR3 spells CADSWGGVANTGELFF. For the CDR3, the DNA is TGTGCCGACTCCTGGGGGGGCGTCGCGAACACCGGGGAGCTGTTTTTT.